Shown below are 17 T cell receptor beta chains from a single sample sequenced in a study of Ad26.COV2.S vaccination and SARS-CoV-2 variants. Method: immunoSEQ multiplex PCR; TCRdb's copy keeps in-frame clones and lacks some. The sample shows about 370,000 clones, 75% to 90% of them seen only once. Treatment of the sample: approximately 18 received Ad26.COV2.S at low or high dose, single or two shots; several received placebo; per-sample allocation not given. Vaccine and placebo recipients were sampled on day 63 after the first injection. The sequences come from peripheral blood, collected in a trial of Ad26.COV2.S vaccine versus placebo. The receptors were gathered from a person between 18 and 59 years old who received the Ad26.COV2.S COVID-19 vaccine or a placebo.

The rearrangement uses TRBV4-2 and TRBJ1-5; a weak D match, TRBD1 (6 bases). V was shortened by 1 base and J by 4 bases, with 14 bases between the two germline ends. There are 16 residues in the CDR3. Germline assignment: CDR1 LGHNA and CDR2 YNFKEQ. CDR3 DNA: TGTGCCAGCAGCCAAGTGGGGGCAGGGGTGAATCAGCCCCAGCATTTT. This sequence encodes CASSQVGAGVNQPQHF.

The gene calls are TRBV2 and TRBJ1-2; no firm D call. Trimming took 6 bases from V and 1 from J, leaving 9 bases between them. This CDR3 contains 13 residues. The germline V gene encodes CDR1 SNHLY and CDR2 FYNNEI. The CDR3 sequence is CASRPGVNYGYTF. CDR3 coding DNA: TGTGCCAGCAGGCCAGGAGTTAACTATGGCTACACCTTC.

This clone was seen just once. The chain couples TRBV6-2 or TRBV6-3 to TRBJ1-2; no firm D call. Trimming took 5 bases from V and 2 from J, leaving 6 bases between them. CDR1 and CDR2 from the germline V gene are MNHEY and SVGEGT. The CDR3 has 12 residues. The CDR3 DNA is TGTGCCAGCAGTCGTGGGAACTATGGCTACACCTTC. As protein: CASSRGNYGYTF.

In DNA, the CDR3 is TGTGCCACCAGCAGAGCGGACAGAGCTCTTGAAAAACTGTTTTTT. Translation: CATSRADRALEKLFF. The chain has TRBV15 and TRBJ1-4, with D possibly TRBD1 on 6 matching bases. The CDR3 covers 15 residues. Germline V CDR1 and CDR2: LNHNV, YYDKDF (reference sequence). Trimming left V 1 base short and J 7 bases short, with 13 bases between. Drawing the rest from reference TRBV15 and TRBJ1-4, the complete variable domain is DAMVIQNPRYQVTQFGKPVTLSCSQTLNHNVMYWYQQKSSQAPKLLFHYYDKDFNNEADTPDNFQSRRPNTSFCFLDIRSPGLGDTAMYLCATSRADRALEKLFFGSGTQLSVL.

The chain combines TRBV28 with TRBJ2-7; 9 bases map to TRBD1. CDR3 size: 15 residues. Germline assignment: CDR1 MDHEN and CDR2 SYDVKM. Trimming removed 7 bases from V and 5 bases from J; junction bases left unmatched: 12. In nucleotides, the CDR3 is TGTGCCAGCACCCGCCGGGACAGGGCCGTCCACGAGCAGTACTTC. Its protein is CASTRRDRAVHEQYF.

The J gene is TRBJ1-3, the V gene TRBV6-2 or TRBV6-3; D call uncertain. Looked up from germline, CDR1 is MNHEY and CDR2 is SVGEGT. The CDR3 runs 12 residues. Trimming removed 2 bases from V and 3 bases from J, with 2 bases in between. The CDR3 coding sequence is TGTGCCAGCAGTTACGTTGGAAACACCATATATTTT. It encodes CASSYVGNTIYF.

V usage is TRBV5-4 and J usage is TRBJ2-5; D gene unclear. V shed 6 bases and J shed 3 bases, with 12 bases lying between them. This CDR3 contains 13 residues. Germline CDR1 is SGHNT and CDR2 is YYREEE (reference sequence). The CDR3 spells CASTGGREETQYF. CDR3 nucleotides: TGTGCCAGCACTGGCGGTAGAGAAGAGACCCAGTACTTC.

J is TRBJ1-6 and V is TRBV28; D unresolved. The CDR3 runs 15 residues. Germline V gene lookup returns CDR1 MDHEN and CDR2 SYDVKM. Trimming removed 6 bases from V and 4 bases from J, with 13 bases in between. CDR3 in DNA: TGTGCCAGCAGGGGCCGACAAACATATAATTCACCCCTCCACTTT. Its translation is CASRGRQTYNSPLHF.

Regarding this clone: This CDR3 fails to terminate in the conserved phenylalanine or tryptophan, so it likely reflects a read error. The DNA is omitted, as the CDR3 cannot be located on it reliably, and the CDR3 follows TCRdb's listing. The chain uses TRBV7-2 and TRBJ2-7; the D call TRBD1 from the table was never checked on the DNA. Germline CDR1 reads SGHTA; CDR2 reads FQGNSA. The CDR3 length equals 12 residues, ends included. The CDR3 protein is CASSLWTGPPGR.

This chain joins TRBV5-1 and TRBJ1-1; 7 bases fit TRBD1. Trimming at V came to 3 bases and at J to 6 bases, leaving 5 bases not matched to a gene. This CDR3 is 13 amino acids long. The germline gives CDR1 SGHRS, CDR2 YFSETQ. This chain's CDR3 is CASSSTGDSEAFF. CDR3 nucleotide sequence: TGCGCCAGCAGCTCAACAGGGGACTCTGAAGCTTTCTTT.

The genes are TRBV19 and TRBJ2-7, with 7 bases matching TRBD2. CDR1 LNHDA and CDR2 SQIVND come from the germline V gene (reference sequence). There are 13 residues in the CDR3. Losses at the gene ends were 5 bases for V and 4 bases for J; bases not matched to a gene: 5. Here the CDR3 reads CASSPPSGYEQYF. The CDR3, as DNA: TGTGCCAGTAGTCCTCCTAGCGGTTACGAGCAGTACTTC.

The chain carries TRBV19 and TRBJ2-2; D gene unclear. This CDR3 is 18 amino acids long. V gave up 2 bases and J gave up 0 bases, with 16 bases separating them. Germline CDR1 is LNHDA and CDR2 is SQIVND (reference sequence). CDR3 amino acids: CASSIFSGGVANTGELFF. In DNA, the CDR3 is TGTGCCAGTAGTATATTTTCAGGTGGGGTCGCGAACACCGGGGAGCTGTTTTTT.

V is TRBV11-2 and J is TRBJ2-5; the D gene is possibly TRBD1 (7 bases). Germline-derived CDR1 and CDR2 are SGHAT and FQNNGV. Between the trimmed V and J ends, which lost 1 base and 5 bases, there was a span of 14 bases. The length of the CDR3 is 15 residues. CDR3 coding DNA: TGTGCCAGCAGCTTAGGAGGGGGCGCGGGGGAGACCCAGTACTTC. Protein sequence: CASSLGGGAGETQYF.

The chain recombines TRBV28 with TRBJ1-1; no definite D call. The CDR3 spans 12 residues. Germline V gene sequence: CDR1 MDHEN, CDR2 SYDVKM. V was shortened by 6 bases and J by 4 bases, with 9 bases between the two germline ends. CDR3 nucleotide sequence: TGTGCCAGCAGCACCGGGAGCACTGAAGCTTTCTTT. It specifies CASSTGSTEAFF.

The CDR3 is CASSLLGGSTDTQYF. In DNA form, the CDR3 reads TGTGCCAGCAGCTTACTCGGGGGTAGCACAGATACGCAGTATTTT. This chain uses TRBV7-9 with TRBJ2-3; possibly TRBD2 for D (6 bases). The CDR3 length is 15 residues. CDR1 is SEHNR and CDR2 is FQNEAQ in the germline V gene (reference sequence). Trimming left V 2 bases short and J 0 bases short, with 9 bases between.

The V call is TRBV27, the J call TRBJ2-2; D is perhaps TRBD1 (5 bases). CDR1 is MNHEY and CDR2 is SMNVEV in the germline V gene (reference sequence). The CDR3 length is 14 residues. Trimming shortened V by 6 bases and J by 3 bases, and 11 bases separated the two germline ends. The CDR3: CASSYRSYTGELFF. The CDR3 nucleotides are TGTGCCAGCAGCTACAGGTCCTACACCGGGGAGCTGTTTTTT.

This rearrangement joins TRBV3-1 (or the pseudogene TRBV3-2) to TRBJ2-1; D is unclear. The V gene's germline CDR1 is LGHDT and CDR2 YNNKEL (reference sequence). Between the trimmed V and J ends, which lost 0 bases and 2 bases, there was a span of 11 bases. The CDR3 is made up of 16 amino acids. CDR3 sequence: CASSQDSASPYNEQFF. The CDR3 region has the DNA TGTGCCAGCAGCCAAGATTCTGCATCTCCCTACAATGAGCAGTTCTTC.